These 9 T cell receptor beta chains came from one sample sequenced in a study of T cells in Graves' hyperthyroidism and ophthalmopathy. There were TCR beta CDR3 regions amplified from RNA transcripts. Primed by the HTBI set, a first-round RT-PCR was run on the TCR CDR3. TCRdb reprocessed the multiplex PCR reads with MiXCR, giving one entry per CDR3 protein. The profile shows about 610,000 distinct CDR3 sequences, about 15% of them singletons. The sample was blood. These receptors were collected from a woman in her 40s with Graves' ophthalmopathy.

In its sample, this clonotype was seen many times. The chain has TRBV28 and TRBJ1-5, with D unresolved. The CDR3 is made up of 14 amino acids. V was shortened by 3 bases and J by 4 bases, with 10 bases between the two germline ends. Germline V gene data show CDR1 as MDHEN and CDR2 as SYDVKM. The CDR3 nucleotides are TGTGCCAGCAGTTTGTCAGCCTTTAATCAGCCCCAGCATTTT. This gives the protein CASSLSAFNQPQHF.

This CDR3 is CATSDGLFYGYTF. The CDR3 bases are TGTGCCACCAGTGATGGGCTGTTCTATGGCTACACCTTC. The V gene is TRBV24-1, the J gene TRBJ1-2; D is uncertain. The CDR3 covers 13 residues. The V end lost 3 bases, the J end lost 4 bases, and 8 bases lay between the germline ends. Germline CDR1 and CDR2: KGHDR and SFDVKD.

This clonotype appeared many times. The CDR3 sequence: CASTPDSSPETQYF. The DNA of the CDR3 is TGTGCCAGCACACCCGACAGCTCCCCAGAGACCCAGTACTTC. The chain links TRBV7-9 to TRBJ2-5, with a possible D match to TRBD1 (5 bases). Germline CDR1 is SEHNR and CDR2 is FQNEAQ (reference sequence). V gave up 7 bases and J gave up 4 bases, with 16 bases separating them. CDR3 length equals 14 residues.

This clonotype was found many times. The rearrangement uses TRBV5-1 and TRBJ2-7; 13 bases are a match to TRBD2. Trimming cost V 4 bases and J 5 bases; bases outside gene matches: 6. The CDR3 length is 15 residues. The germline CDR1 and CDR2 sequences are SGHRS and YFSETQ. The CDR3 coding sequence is TGCGCCAGCAGCCTGGGGACTAGCGGGACCCACGAGCAGTACTTC. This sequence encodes CASSLGTSGTHEQYF.

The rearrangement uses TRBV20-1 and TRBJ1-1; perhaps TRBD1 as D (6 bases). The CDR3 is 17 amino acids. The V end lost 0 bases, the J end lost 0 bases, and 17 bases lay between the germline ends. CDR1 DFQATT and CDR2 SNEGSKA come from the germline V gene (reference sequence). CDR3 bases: TGCAGTGCTAGAGATTTCCGAGAAGGGACATTGAACACTGAAGCTTTCTTT. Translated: CSARDFREGTLNTEAFF.

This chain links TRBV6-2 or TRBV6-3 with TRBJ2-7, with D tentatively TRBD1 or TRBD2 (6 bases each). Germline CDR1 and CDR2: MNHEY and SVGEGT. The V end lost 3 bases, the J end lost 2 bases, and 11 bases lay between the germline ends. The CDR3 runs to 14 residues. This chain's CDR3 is CASSYPGDTYEQYF. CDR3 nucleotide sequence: TGTGCCAGCAGTTATCCGGGGGACACCTACGAGCAGTACTTC.

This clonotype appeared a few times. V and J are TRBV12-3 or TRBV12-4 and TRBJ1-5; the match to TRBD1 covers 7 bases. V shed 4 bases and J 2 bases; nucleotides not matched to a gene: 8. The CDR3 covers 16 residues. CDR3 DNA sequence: TGTGCCAGCAGTTCACCCACGCAGGGGGGCAATCAGCCCCAGCATTTT. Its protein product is CASSSPTQGGNQPQHF.

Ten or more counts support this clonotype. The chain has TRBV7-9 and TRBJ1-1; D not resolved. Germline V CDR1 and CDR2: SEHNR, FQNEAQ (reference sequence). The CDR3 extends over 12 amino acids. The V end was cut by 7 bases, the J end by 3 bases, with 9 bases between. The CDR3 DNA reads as TGTGCCAGCAACTCTGGGCACACTGAAGCTTTCTTT. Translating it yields CASNSGHTEAFF.

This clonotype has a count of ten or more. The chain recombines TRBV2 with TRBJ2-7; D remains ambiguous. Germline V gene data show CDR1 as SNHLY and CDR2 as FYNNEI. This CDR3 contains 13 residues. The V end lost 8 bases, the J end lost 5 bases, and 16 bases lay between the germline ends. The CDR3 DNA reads TGTGCCAGCCTCCAGTACGCTTTCGACGAGCAGTACTTC. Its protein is CASLQYAFDEQYF.